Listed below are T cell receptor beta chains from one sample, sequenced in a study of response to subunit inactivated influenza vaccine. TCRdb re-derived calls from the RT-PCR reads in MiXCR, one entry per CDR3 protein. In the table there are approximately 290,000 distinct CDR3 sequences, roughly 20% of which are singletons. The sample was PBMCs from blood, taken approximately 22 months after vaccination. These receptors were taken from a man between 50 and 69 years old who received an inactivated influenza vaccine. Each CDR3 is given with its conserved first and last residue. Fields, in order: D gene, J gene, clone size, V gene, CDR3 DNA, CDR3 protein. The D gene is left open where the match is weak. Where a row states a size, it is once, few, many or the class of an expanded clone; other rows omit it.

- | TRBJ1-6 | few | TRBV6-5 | TGTGCCAGCAGCTTACCGGGCACTAATAATTCACCCCTCCACTTT | CASSLPGTNNSPLHF
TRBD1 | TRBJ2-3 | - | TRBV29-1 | TGCAGCGTTGTGACAGGGGGCTGGTATTTT | CSVVTGGWYF
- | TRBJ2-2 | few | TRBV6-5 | TGTGCCACAGGTCTCACCGGGGAGCTGTTTTTT | CATGLTGELFF
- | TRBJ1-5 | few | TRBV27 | TGTGCCAGCAGCATCCGGGGGCTGGGCAATCAGCCCCAGCATTTT | CASSIRGLGNQPQHF
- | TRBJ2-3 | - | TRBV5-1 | TGCGCCAGCAGCTTGGAGTTCTGGGGAAACACAGATACGCAGTATTTT | CASSLEFWGNTDTQYF
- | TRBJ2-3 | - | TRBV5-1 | TGCGCCAGCAGCTTGGTGCAGGATACGCAGTATTTT | CASSLVQDTQYF
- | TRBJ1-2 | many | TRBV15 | TGTGCCACCAGCAGAGAAAACTGGGACAACGGTGGCTACACCTTC | CATSRENWDNGGYTF
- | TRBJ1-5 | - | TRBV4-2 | TGTGCCAGCAGCCAAGATCTGAGGGGTAATCAGCCCCAGCATTTT | CASSQDLRGNQPQHF
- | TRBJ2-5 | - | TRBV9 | TGTGCCAGCAGCGTAGGCAGAAAAGAGACCCAGTACTTC | CASSVGRKETQYF
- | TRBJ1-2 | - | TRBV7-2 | TGTGCCAGCAGCTTAGTCCCCTCAGTGGTACAGGGCGACTATGGCTACACCTTC | CASSLVPSVVQGDYGYTF
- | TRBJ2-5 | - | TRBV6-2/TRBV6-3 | TGTGCCAGCAGTTACGCTGCGGCTCTCCAAGAGACCCAGTACTTC | CASSYAAALQETQYF
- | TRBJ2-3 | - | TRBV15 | TGTGCCACCAGCAGAGGCGGAAGCACAGATACGCAGTATTTT | CATSRGGSTDTQYF
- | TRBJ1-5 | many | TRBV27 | TGTGCCAGCAGTCCTTTAGGGGCCTACCAGCCCCAGCATTTT | CASSPLGAYQPQHF
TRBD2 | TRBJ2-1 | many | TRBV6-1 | TGTGCCAGCAGGCATACTAGCGGGAGCTACAATGAGCAGTTCTTC | CASRHTSGSYNEQFF
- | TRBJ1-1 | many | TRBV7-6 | TGTGCCAGCAGCTTAAGAGGGGAGAGAGTTGAAGCTTTCTTT | CASSLRGERVEAFF
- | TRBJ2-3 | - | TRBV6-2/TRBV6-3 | TGTGCCAGCAGTTACAGGAGGCCAGATACGCAGTATTTT | CASSYRRPDTQYF
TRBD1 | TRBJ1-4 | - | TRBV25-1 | TGTGCCAGCAGTGAAACCAGGACAGGGGATTTGGGTGCAACTAATGAAAAACTGTTTTTT | CASSETRTGDLGATNEKLFF
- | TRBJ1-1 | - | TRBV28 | TGTGCCAGCAGTCTACGCTCTATCGCGGGGGCCACTGAAGCTTTCTTT | CASSLRSIAGATEAFF
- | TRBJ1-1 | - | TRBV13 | TGTGCCAGCGCTGGGAGCGGTAACACTGAAGCTTACTTT | CASAGSGNTEAYF
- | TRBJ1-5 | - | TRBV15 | TGTGCCACCAGTGGGACGGCGGGCAATCAGCCCCAGCATTTT | CATSGTAGNQPQHF
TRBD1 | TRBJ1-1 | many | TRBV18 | TGTGCCAGCTCCGGGACAGGCCTGAACACTGAAGCTTTCTTT | CASSGTGLNTEAFF
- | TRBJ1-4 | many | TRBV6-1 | TGTGCCAGCAGCGGCAGGGAAGCTAATGAAAAACTGTTTTTT | CASSGREANEKLFF
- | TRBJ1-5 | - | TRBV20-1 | TGCAGTGCTAGAGAAGCAGGGCCTCAGCCCCAGCATTTT | CSAREAGPQPQHF
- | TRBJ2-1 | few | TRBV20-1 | TGCAGTGCTAGAGAAGGGGCAGCGTACAACAATGAGCAGTTCTTC | CSAREGAAYNNEQFF
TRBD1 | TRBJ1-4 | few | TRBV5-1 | TGCGCCAGCAGCATCCACGGGACAGTAAATGAAAAACTGTTTTTT | CASSIHGTVNEKLFF
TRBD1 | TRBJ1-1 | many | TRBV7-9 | TGTGCCAGCAGCTTAGCAGGACAGGGGGAAGCTTTCTTT | CASSLAGQGEAFF
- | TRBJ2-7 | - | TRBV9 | TGTGCCAGCAGCCCAAGTCCCGGGACATTCAACGAGCAGTACTTC | CASSPSPGTFNEQYF
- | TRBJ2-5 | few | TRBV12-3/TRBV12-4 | TGTGCCAGCAGCACGTCCCTGGAGACCCAGTACTTC | CASSTSLETQYF
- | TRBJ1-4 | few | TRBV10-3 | TGTGCCATCAGTGACCGGGGGAGGGAAAAACTGTTTTTT | CAISDRGREKLFF
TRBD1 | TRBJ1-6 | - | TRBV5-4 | TGTGCCACGGGACAGACAAATGTACCCCTCCACTTT | CATGQTNVPLHF
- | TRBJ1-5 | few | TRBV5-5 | TGTGCCAGCAGCTTTGGGTTCTCGGACGGTCAGCATTTT | CASSFGFSDGQHF
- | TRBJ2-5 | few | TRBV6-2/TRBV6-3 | TGTGCCAGCAGCCGTCGGGAGACCCAGTACTTC | CASSRRETQYF
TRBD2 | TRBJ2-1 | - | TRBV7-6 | TGTGCCAGCAGCTTAAACCCCGCGGGGGGGCCACATGAGCAGTTCTTC | CASSLNPAGGPHEQFF
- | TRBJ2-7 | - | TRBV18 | TGTGCCAGCTCACCAAACAGTCAATACGAGCAGTACTTC | CASSPNSQYEQYF
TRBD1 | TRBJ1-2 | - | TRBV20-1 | TGCAGTGCAACGGACAGGACTAACTATGGCTACACCTTC | CSATDRTNYGYTF
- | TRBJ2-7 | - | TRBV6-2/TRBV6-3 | TGTGCCAGCAGTTACGAGGGCCACTACGAGCAGTACTTC | CASSYEGHYEQYF
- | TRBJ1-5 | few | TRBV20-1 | TGCAGTGCTAGAGAGGGAGAACCTACACAGCCCCAGCATTTT | CSAREGEPTQPQHF
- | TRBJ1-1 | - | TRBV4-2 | TGTGCCAGCAGCAAATTGAACGGAGACACTGAAGCTTTCTTT | CASSKLNGDTEAFF
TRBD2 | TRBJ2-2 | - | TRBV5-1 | TGCGCCAGCAGCCCAAGACTAGCGGGAGGGACCGGGGAGCTGTTTTTT | CASSPRLAGGTGELFF
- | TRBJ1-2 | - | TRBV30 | TGTGCCTGGACTCGAGTCGGATATGGCTACACCTTC | CAWTRVGYGYTF
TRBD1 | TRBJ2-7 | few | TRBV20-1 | TGCAGTGCTAGACGGGACAGGGCTTACGAGCAGTACTTC | CSARRDRAYEQYF
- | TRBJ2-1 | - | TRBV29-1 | TGCAGCGTGAGGACTCCTGGGAGGAATGAGCAGTTCTTC | CSVRTPGRNEQFF
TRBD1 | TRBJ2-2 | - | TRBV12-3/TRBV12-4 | TGTGCCAGCAGTTCTTTTCGGCCCCGACAGGGGCTCCCGCTTCACGCCGGGGAGCTGTTTTTT | CASSSFRPRQGLPLHAGELFF
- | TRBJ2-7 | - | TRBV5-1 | TGCGCCAGCAGCTTGGAGCCCGGGACAAGGACCTACGAGCAGTACTTC | CASSLEPGTRTYEQYF
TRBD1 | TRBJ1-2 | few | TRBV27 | TGTGCCAGCAGTCCCATAGGGGGACAGGGTGGCTACACCTTC | CASSPIGGQGGYTF
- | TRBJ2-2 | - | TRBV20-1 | TGCAGTGCCCCAGGGCGGCAGGCGTCCACCGGGGAGCTGTTTTTT | CSAPGRQASTGELFF
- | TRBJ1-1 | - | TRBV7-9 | TGTGCCAGCAGCATCGCAGGACTCGAGGGTGCTGAAGCTTTCTTT | CASSIAGLEGAEAFF
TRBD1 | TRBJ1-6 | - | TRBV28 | TGTGCCAGCAGCCTCCAGGGGGGGGATAATTCACCCCTCCACTTT | CASSLQGGDNSPLHF
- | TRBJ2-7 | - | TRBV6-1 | TGTGCCAGCAGCTTTGACAGAGACCCATCCTACGAGCAGTACTTC | CASSFDRDPSYEQYF